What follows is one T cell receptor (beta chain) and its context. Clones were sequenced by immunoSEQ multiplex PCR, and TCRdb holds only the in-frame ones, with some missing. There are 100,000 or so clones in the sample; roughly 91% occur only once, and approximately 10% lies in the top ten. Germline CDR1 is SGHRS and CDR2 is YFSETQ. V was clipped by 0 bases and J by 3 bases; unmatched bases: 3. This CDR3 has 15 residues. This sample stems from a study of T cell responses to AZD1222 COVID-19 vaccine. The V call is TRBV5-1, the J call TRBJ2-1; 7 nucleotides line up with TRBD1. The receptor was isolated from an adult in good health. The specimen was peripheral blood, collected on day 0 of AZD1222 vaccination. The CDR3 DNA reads TGCGCCAGCAGCTTGGGGGGGACAGACTACAATGAGCAGTTCTTC. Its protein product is CASSLGGTDYNEQFF.